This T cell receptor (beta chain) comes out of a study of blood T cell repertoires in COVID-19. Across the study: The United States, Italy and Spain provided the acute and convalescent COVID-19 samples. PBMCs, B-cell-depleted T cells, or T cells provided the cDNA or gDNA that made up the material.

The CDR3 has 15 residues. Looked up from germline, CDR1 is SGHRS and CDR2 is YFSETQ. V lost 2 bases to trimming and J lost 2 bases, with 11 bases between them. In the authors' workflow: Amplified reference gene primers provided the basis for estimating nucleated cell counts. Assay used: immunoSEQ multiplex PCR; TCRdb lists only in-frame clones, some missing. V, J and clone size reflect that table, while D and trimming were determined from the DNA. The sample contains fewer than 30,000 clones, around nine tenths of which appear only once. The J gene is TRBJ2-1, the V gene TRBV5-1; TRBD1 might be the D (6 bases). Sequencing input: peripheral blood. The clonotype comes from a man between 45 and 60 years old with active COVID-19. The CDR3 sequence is CASSFSGATYNEQFF. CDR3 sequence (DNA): TGCGCCAGCAGCTTCTCAGGGGCTACCTACAATGAGCAGTTCTTC.